What follows describes a single T cell receptor (beta chain). Its antigen is as yet unknown. The data stem from a study of cytomegalovirus exposure and HLA in healthy donors. Whole-study context: The 120 validation repertoires, a later analysis reported, used the same platform as the roughly 650 repertoires from the first cohort.

TCRdb's table, derived via immunoSEQ multiplex PCR, lists solely in-frame clones and lacks some. Among approximately 100,000 clones listed, about 88% were seen once. Germline CDR1 reads MDHEN; CDR2 reads SYDVKM. V lost 6 bases and J 1 base, leaving 19 bases between the germline ends. The CDR3 is 17 residues long. Points from the study as a whole: The classifier, whose performance was assessed in both the original and validation cohorts, reportedly diagnosed cytomegalovirus status with high specificity and sensitivity. It was around 160 TCR beta chains that were listed as cytomegalovirus-associated.

The V and J genes are TRBV28 and TRBJ1-3, with D perhaps TRBD1 (6 bases). Sequencing was performed on PBMCs. This clonotype originated in a young woman in good health and CMV-seronegative. CDR3 loop: CASRQTQGSRSGNTIYF. CDR3 DNA: TGTGCCAGCAGACAAACCCAGGGGTCTAGGTCTGGAAACACCATATATTTT.